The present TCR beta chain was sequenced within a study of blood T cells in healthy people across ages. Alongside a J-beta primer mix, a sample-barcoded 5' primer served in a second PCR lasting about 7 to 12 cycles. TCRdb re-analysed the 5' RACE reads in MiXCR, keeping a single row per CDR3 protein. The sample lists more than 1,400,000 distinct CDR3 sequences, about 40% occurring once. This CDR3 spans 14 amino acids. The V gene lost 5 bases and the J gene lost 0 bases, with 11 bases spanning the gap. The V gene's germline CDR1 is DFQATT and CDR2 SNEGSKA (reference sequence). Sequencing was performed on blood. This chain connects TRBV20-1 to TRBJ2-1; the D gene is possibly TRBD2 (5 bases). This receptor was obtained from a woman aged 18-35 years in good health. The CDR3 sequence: CSAEGYSSYNEQFF. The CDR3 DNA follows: TGCAGTGCTGAGGGATATTCCTCCTACAATGAGCAGTTCTTC.